Detailed here is one T cell receptor (beta chain). The antigen is not known. TCRdb analysed the 5' RACE reads with MiXCR anew, one entry per CDR3 protein. Of 200,000 to 300,000 distinct CDR3 sequences listed, 15% to 20% are singletons. Trimming shortened V by 1 base and J by 4 bases, and 6 bases separated the two germline ends. CDR3 length: 13 amino acids. CDR1 and CDR2 (germline): SGHAT, FQDESV (reference sequence). The sample is drawn from a study of T-cell memory formation after mild COVID-19. Study-wide findings and caveats: Second-wave clones reaching peak frequency on day 37 lacked confirmed SARS-CoV-2 specificity. Clones contracting day 15 to 85 were balanced CD4/CD8; later expanders leaned CD4+. In pre-infection memory, a portion of responding clones appeared, which suggested that cross-reactive memory joined. Mainly CM and EM harbored the contracting CD4+ clones; mainly EMRA harbored the CD8+ ones.

The clonotype originates from a man younger than 35 who had mild COVID-19 (a few samples of this study predate the infection). Cell type and time point are not known. The chain joins TRBV11-1 to TRBJ2-3; no definite D call. Sequences were obtained from PBMCs or a T cell subset sorted from them (not recorded which). CDR3: CASSLGKADTQYF. The CDR3 nucleotides are TGTGCCAGCAGCTTAGGAAAAGCAGATACGCAGTATTTT.